The 6 T cell receptor beta chains listed next were all sequenced from one sample in a study of blood T cell repertoires in COVID-19. The table came from immunoSEQ multiplex PCR; TCRdb's copy has only in-frame clones and leaves some out. The sample has a few hundred thousand clones, roughly 90% seen once; the top ten hold 2.5% to 3.5%. The sequenced sample was PBMCs or T cells enriched from blood (not recorded which). Receptors were obtained from a young woman who had recovered from COVID-19.

CDR3 coding DNA: TGCGCCAGCAGCTTGGTGGGACTAGTCTCCTACAATGAGCAGTTCTTC. Its translation: CASSLVGLVSYNEQFF. The chain employs TRBV5-1 and TRBJ2-1; 8 bases are a match to TRBD2. CDR3 length: 16 residues. The germline gives CDR1 SGHRS, CDR2 YFSETQ. After removal of 0 bases from V and 0 bases from J, the junction contained 2 bases not matched to a gene.

This chain connects TRBV7-9 to TRBJ1-2, with D perhaps TRBD1 (5 bases). Germline V CDR1 and CDR2: SEHNR, FQNEAQ (reference sequence). This CDR3 has 16 amino acids. Trimming removed 4 bases at V and 2 bases at J, with 17 bases between. The CDR3 protein is CASSSPFAGENYGYTF. The CDR3 DNA reads TGTGCCAGCAGCTCACCCTTTGCGGGGGAAAACTATGGCTACACCTTC.

The rearrangement joins TRBV7-9 to TRBJ2-2; no clear D. This CDR3 has 15 amino acids. Germline CDR1 is SEHNR and CDR2 is FQNEAQ (reference sequence). Trimming stripped 6 bases from V and 4 bases from J, with 15 bases between. CDR3 sequence reads: CASSSDTTGTGELFF. In nucleotides, the CDR3 is TGTGCCAGCAGTTCCGACACGACCGGCACCGGGGAGCTGTTTTTT.

V gene TRBV28 combines with J gene TRBJ1-6; D not resolved. The germline CDR1 and CDR2 sequences are MDHEN and SYDVKM. V dropped 6 bases and J dropped 9 bases, with 12 bases sitting between them. The CDR3 consists of 13 residues. Written as DNA, the CDR3 is TGTGCCAGCAGCGGGGATTTTAGTTCACCCCTCCACTTT. Translated, it gives CASSGDFSSPLHF. Full variable domain (outside the CDR3, taken from reference TRBV28 and TRBJ1-6): DVKVTQSSRYLVKRTGEKVFLECVQDMDHENMFWYRQDPGLGLRLIYFSYDVKMKEKGDIPEGYSVSREKKERFSLILESASTNQTSMYLCASSGDFSSPLHFGNGTRLTVT.

The chain carries TRBV11-3 and TRBJ2-5; 9 bases fit TRBD2. CDR1 and CDR2 (germline): SGHNT, YENEEA. The CDR3 length is 15 residues. V lost 1 base and J lost 5; bases outside the gene matches: 5. The CDR3 loop is CASSLGTSGWETQYF. The CDR3 bases are TGTGCCAGCAGCTTAGGAACTAGCGGGTGGGAGACCCAGTACTTC.

This clone was observed a few times. This specimen includes other DNA sequences encoding the same CDR3. The chain recombines TRBV19 with TRBJ1-2; 8 nucleotides agree with TRBD1. The V gene end was trimmed by 6 bases and the J gene end by 0 bases; junction bases not matched to a gene: 6. The germline CDR1 and CDR2 sequences are LNHDA and SQIVND (reference sequence). CDR3 length equals 15 residues. CDR3: CASRPGTGANYGYTF. CDR3 in DNA: TGTGCCAGTAGACCCGGGACAGGAGCTAACTATGGCTACACCTTC.